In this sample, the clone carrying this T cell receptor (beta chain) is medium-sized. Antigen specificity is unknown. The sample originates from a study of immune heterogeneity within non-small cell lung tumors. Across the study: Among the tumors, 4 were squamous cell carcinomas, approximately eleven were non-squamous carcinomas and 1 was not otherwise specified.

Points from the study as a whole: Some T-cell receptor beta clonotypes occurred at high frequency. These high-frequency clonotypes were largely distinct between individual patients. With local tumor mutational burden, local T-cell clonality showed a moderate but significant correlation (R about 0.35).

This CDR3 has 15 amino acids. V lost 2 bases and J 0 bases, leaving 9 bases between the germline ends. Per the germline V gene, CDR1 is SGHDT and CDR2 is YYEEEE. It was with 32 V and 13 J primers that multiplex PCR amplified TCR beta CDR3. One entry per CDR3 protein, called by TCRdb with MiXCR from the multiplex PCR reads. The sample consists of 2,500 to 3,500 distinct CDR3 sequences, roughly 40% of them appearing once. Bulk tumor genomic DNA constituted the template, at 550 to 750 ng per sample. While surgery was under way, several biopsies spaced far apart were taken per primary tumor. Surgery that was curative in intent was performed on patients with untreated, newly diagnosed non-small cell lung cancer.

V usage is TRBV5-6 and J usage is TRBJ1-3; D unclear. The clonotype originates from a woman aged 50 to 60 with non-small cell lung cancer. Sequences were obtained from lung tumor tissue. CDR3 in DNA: TGTGCCAGCAGCTTAATCACGAACTCTGGAAACACCATATATTTT. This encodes CASSLITNSGNTIYF.